This T cell receptor beta chain appears in the sequencing data of a study of T cell responses to AZD1222 COVID-19 vaccine. Notes on this clone: Antigen specificity is unknown.

Assay: immunoSEQ multiplex PCR; the TCRdb copy retains only in-frame clones and omits some. Altogether roughly 140,000 clones are present, about 93% being singletons, with the ten largest covering around 5.2%. Study-wide results and limits: Mostly white British, mostly female donors; authors suggested clonal diversity may be underestimated. Along spike, vaccine-associated CD4 TCRs were found throughout, with dominance at 160-218 and 743-854.

The CDR3 is 13 residues long. Trimming removed 6 bases from V and 0 bases from J, with 8 bases in between. Germline assignment: CDR1 MNHEY and CDR2 SVGAGI. The gene calls are TRBV6-5 and TRBJ1-2, with a tentative D call TRBD1 (5 bases). This TCR derives from an adult in good health. The sample in question was peripheral blood, obtained on day 0 of AZD1222 vaccination. The CDR3 DNA reads TGTGCCAGCAGGAGGGACTCTAACTATGGCTACACCTTC. This encodes CASRRDSNYGYTF.